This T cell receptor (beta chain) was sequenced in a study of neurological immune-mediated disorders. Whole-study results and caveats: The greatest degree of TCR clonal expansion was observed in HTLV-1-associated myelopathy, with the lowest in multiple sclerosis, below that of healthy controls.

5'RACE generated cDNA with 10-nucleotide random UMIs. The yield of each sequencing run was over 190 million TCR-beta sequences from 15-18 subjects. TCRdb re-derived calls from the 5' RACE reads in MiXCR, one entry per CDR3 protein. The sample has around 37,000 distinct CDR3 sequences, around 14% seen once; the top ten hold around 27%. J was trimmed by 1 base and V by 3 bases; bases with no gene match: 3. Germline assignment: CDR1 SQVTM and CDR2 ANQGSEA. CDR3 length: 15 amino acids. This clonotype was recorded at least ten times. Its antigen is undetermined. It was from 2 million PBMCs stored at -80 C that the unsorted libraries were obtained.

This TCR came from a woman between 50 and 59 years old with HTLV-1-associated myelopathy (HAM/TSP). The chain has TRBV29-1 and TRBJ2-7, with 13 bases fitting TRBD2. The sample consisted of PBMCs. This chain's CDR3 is CSVERTSGGSYEQYF. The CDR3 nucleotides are TGCAGCGTTGAGAGGACTAGCGGGGGATCCTACGAGCAGTACTTC.